This TCR beta chain originates from a study of cytomegalovirus exposure and HLA in healthy donors. Looking at the study overall: In a previous analysis, 110 million or so unique TCR beta sequences were found from about 179 million T cells.

General study results and limits: Among TCR beta chains, those listed as cytomegalovirus-associated numbered under 200.

Details on this clone: The antigen is undetermined. The same CDR3 is also encoded by other DNA sequences in this sample.

V was clipped by 3 bases and J by 2 bases; unmatched bases: 0. Germline V lookup: CDR1 SGHAT, CDR2 FQNNGV. CDR3 length: 14 amino acids. The PCR contained 60 Vbeta and 13 Jbeta primers. Per the original data handling: Later analysis identified 80 million to 90 million unique TCR beta chains, approximately 10 million shared. Produced via immunoSEQ multiplex PCR; TCRdb's table is partial and in-frame only. From that table come the V and J calls and clone size; the DNA was used to work out D and trimming. Among about 140,000 clones listed, around 79% were seen once. The chain employs TRBV11-2 and TRBJ1-3; 8 bases agree with TRBD1. This receptor was obtained from a female donor in good health and CMV-seronegative. The sample was PBMCs. CDR3 coding DNA: TGTGCCAGCAGCTTGACAGGGGCTGGAAACACCATATATTTT. It codes for CASSLTGAGNTIYF.